This T cell receptor beta chain was profiled in a study of blood T cell repertoires in COVID-19. Overall study: The samples span acute and convalescent COVID-19 from the United States, Italy and Spain. PBMCs, B-cell-depleted T cells, or T cells provided the cDNA or gDNA that made up the material.

Original processing methods: It was from reference gene primer amplification that nucleated cell counts were estimated. The data were produced by immunoSEQ multiplex PCR, yet TCRdb's version contains in-frame clones alone and is incomplete. V and J calls and clone size are as listed in that table; D and trimming were resolved from the DNA. The sample holds hundreds of thousands of clones; more than 80% are singletons and the top ten take more than 1.4%. Germline V CDR1 and CDR2: SNHLY, FYNNEI. V lost 1 base and J lost 7, with 8 bases in between. The CDR3 runs to 13 residues. The sequencing sample was made of peripheral blood. The sequence came from a woman in her twenties or thirties with active or convalescent COVID-19. The chain couples TRBV2 to TRBJ1-5, with D unclear. The CDR3 sequence: CASSEGVFQPQHF. Written as DNA, the CDR3 is TGTGCCAGCAGTGAAGGTGTCTTCCAGCCCCAGCATTTT.